These T cell receptor beta chains were read from a single sample in a study of T cells after yellow fever vaccination. TCRdb re-called the 5' RACE reads through MiXCR, storing one row per CDR3 protein. This table holds about 630,000 distinct CDR3 sequences, around an eighth found once. Source: PBMCs, taken on the day of the yellow fever booster vaccination. The receptors were sampled from a man in his thirties or forties who received the YFV17D yellow fever vaccine. Each CDR3 is given with its conserved first and last residue. Fields, in order: clone size, CDR3 length, J gene, V gene, D gene, CDR3 DNA, CDR3 protein. D genes are given only for firm matches. Clone size is stated in some rows and not others, as once, few, many or a class when expanded.

>few|13|TRBJ2-1|TRBV19|NA
TGTGCCAGTAGTATACAGTCAGACAATGAGCAGTTCTTC
CASSIQSDNEQFF
>few|14|TRBJ1-2|TRBV12-3/TRBV12-4|NA
TGTGCCAGCAGTTTATCGGGGGATTCGGATGGCTACACCTTC
CASSLSGDSDGYTF
>few|14|TRBJ1-1|TRBV19|NA
TGTGCCAGTAGTATAGTTGCCGGGAACACTGAAGCTTTCTTT
CASSIVAGNTEAFF
>NA|15|TRBJ2-1|TRBV5-5|NA
TGTGCCAGCAGGCCAACCGGGACTTATAACAATGAGCAGTTCTTC
CASRPTGTYNNEQFF
>few|12|TRBJ2-2|TRBV5-1|NA
TGCGCCAGCAGGAATGCCCCCGGGGAGCTGTTTTTT
CASRNAPGELFF
>few|12|TRBJ2-1|TRBV4-2|NA
TGTGCCAGCAGCCAAGATAAGCTAGAGCAGTTCTTC
CASSQDKLEQFF
>NA|18|TRBJ2-1|TRBV15|TRBD2
TGTGCCACCAGCAGAGATAGTCCCCTGACTAGCGCGTACAATGAGCAGTTCTTC
CATSRDSPLTSAYNEQFF
>many|14|TRBJ2-1|TRBV7-9|TRBD2
TGTGCCAGCAGCTCAACCACCAGGACTAGATTCCAGTTCTTC
CASSSTTRTRFQFF
>many|13|TRBJ1-2|TRBV29-1|NA
TGCAGCGTAGGACGGAGAGCTAACTATGGCTACACCTTC
CSVGRRANYGYTF
>NA|15|TRBJ1-6|TRBV9|TRBD1
TGTGCCAGCAGCTTAACGACAGGGAATGGATCACCCCTCCACTTT
CASSLTTGNGSPLHF
>NA|16|TRBJ2-1|TRBV4-1|TRBD2
TGCGCCAGCAGCCAAGAGCCGGCGGGAGGGACCGATGAGCAGTTCTTC
CASSQEPAGGTDEQFF
>NA|14|TRBJ2-1|TRBV29-1|TRBD2
TGCAGCGTTGACACGGGAGGGCCCTACAATGAGCAGTTCTTC
CSVDTGGPYNEQFF
>many|14|TRBJ2-7|TRBV7-2|TRBD1
TGTGCCAGCAGTCCAAGGACAGGGGGCTACGAGCAGTACTTC
CASSPRTGGYEQYF
>few|12|TRBJ1-2|TRBV20-1|NA
TGCAGTGCTAGCGGGCGTGGGAGAGGCTACACCTTC
CSASGRGRGYTF
>once|15|TRBJ2-3|TRBV7-2|NA
TGTGCCAGCAGCTTCGACTTCGGGACGCAAGATACGCAGTATTTT
CASSFDFGTQDTQYF
>NA|15|TRBJ1-2|TRBV14|NA
TGTGCCAGCAGCCAAGGTCGTCAGCCTCCCCATGGCTACACCTTC
CASSQGRQPPHGYTF
>NA|16|TRBJ2-2|TRBV28|NA
TGTGCCAGCAGTCCATGGTCGGGGGCGAACACCGGGGAGCTGTTTTTT
CASSPWSGANTGELFF
>NA|15|TRBJ2-1|TRBV7-2|TRBD2
TGTGCCAGCAGTCCCAAGCGGGAGTCCTACAATGAGCAGTTCTTC
CASSPKRESYNEQFF
>NA|15|TRBJ2-7|TRBV12-3/TRBV12-4|NA
TGTGCCAGCACCCTGGGGGCTGGGCGGTCCTACGAGCAGTACTTC
CASTLGAGRSYEQYF
>NA|15|TRBJ2-4|TRBV20-1|NA
TGCAGTGCTAGACTTGGGGAGTTAGCCAAAAACATTCAGTACTTC
CSARLGELAKNIQYF
>NA|15|TRBJ1-2|TRBV5-4|NA
TGTGCCAGCAGCACAAGGACACAGACTAACTATGGCTACACCTTC
CASSTRTQTNYGYTF
>once|16|TRBJ2-3|TRBV19|NA
TGTGCCAGTAGTGCCCCCCGGGACTCTCCCTCAGATACGCAGTATTTT
CASSAPRDSPSDTQYF
>NA|14|TRBJ2-7|TRBV20-1|TRBD2
TGCAGTGCTACCGGACTAGCGGGAGGGTACGAGCAGTACTTC
CSATGLAGGYEQYF
>NA|12|TRBJ1-2|TRBV6-2/TRBV6-3|NA
TGTGCCAGCTACAGGGTCGACTATGGCTACACCTTC
CASYRVDYGYTF
>few|13|TRBJ2-7|TRBV7-2|NA
TGTGCCAGCAGCTTGGAACCTTTCAACGAGCAGTACTTC
CASSLEPFNEQYF
>few|14|TRBJ1-5|TRBV5-1|NA
TGCGCCAGCAGCCTTGACGGTTCGGACCAGCCCCAGCATTTT
CASSLDGSDQPQHF
>NA|13|TRBJ2-7|TRBV7-2|NA
TGTGCCAGCAGCCGGACCCGAGGCTACGAGCAGTACTTC
CASSRTRGYEQYF
>NA|15|TRBJ2-7|TRBV5-1|NA
TGCGCCAGCAGCTTTTCGGGGGGCCTGGCCTACGAGCAGTACTTC
CASSFSGGLAYEQYF
>NA|16|TRBJ2-3|TRBV6-2/TRBV6-3|TRBD1
TGTGCCAGCTGGACAGGGGGGTTGTATCGCAATCAGCCCCAGTATTTT
CASWTGGLYRNQPQYF
>NA|17|TRBJ2-2|TRBV7-2|TRBD1
TGTGCCAGCAGCTTAACCCGGGACAGCGGTAACACCGGGGAGCTGTTTTTT
CASSLTRDSGNTGELFF
>few|15|TRBJ2-7|TRBV11-2|TRBD2
TGTGCCAGCAGCTTATTACTAGCGGGAGTGGACGAGCAGTACTTC
CASSLLLAGVDEQYF
>NA|12|TRBJ1-1|TRBV14|NA
TGTGCCAGCAGCCAAGATCGGGGGCGAGCTTTCTTT
CASSQDRGRAFF
>few|14|TRBJ2-5|TRBV20-1|TRBD1
TGCAGTGCTCCCGTGACAGGGTTCCCAGAGACCCAGTACTTC
CSAPVTGFPETQYF